This T cell receptor beta chain derives from a study of blood T cell repertoires in COVID-19. Study information: Sample material is recorded as cDNA or gDNA derived from T cells, B-cell-depleted T cells, or PBMCs.

In its sample, this clone was seen a few times. Trimming stripped 0 bases from V and 6 bases from J, with 5 bases between. The CDR3 has 12 residues. Germline CDR1 KGHDR, CDR2 SFDVKD. Authors' processing steps: Scientists estimated how many nucleated cells there were by amplifying reference gene primers. Repertoires were generated with immunoSEQ multiplex PCR, while TCRdb's copy carries only in-frame clones and drops some. V, J and clone size were drawn from that table, and D and trimming were deduced from the DNA. Altogether some 670,000 clones are present, around 90% being singletons, with the ten largest covering approximately 0.3%.

The rearrangement links TRBV24-1 to TRBJ2-7; no clear D. This receptor was taken from a woman aged 18-30 years with acute or convalescent COVID-19. Material: peripheral blood. CDR3 sequence reads: CATSDLRGEQYF. As DNA, the CDR3 is TGTGCCACCAGTGATTTGCGCGGCGAGCAGTACTTC.